This entry concerns a single TCR beta chain. These data originate in a study of blood T cell repertoires in COVID-19. The method was immunoSEQ multiplex PCR; TCRdb's version includes in-frame clones alone and lacks a portion of them. The sample includes tens of thousands of clones, about 88% of them seen just once. Trimming stripped 5 bases from V and 4 bases from J, with 15 bases between. The CDR3 consists of 15 residues. The germline V gene has CDR1 LNHDA and CDR2 SQIVND (reference sequence). The V and J genes are TRBV19 and TRBJ1-3, with D possibly being TRBD1 (6 bases). The sample comprised peripheral blood. This receptor was obtained from a man between 65 and 85 years old with acute or convalescent COVID-19. The CDR3 coding sequence is TGTGCCAGTAGTCGTACAGGGCTCGGGGGAAACACCATATATTTT. It codes for CASSRTGLGGNTIYF. Looking up the rest from reference TRBV19 and TRBJ1-3 gives the full variable domain: DGGITQSPKYLFRKEGQNVTLSCEQNLNHDAMYWYRQDPGQGLRLIYYSQIVNDFQKGDIAEGYSVSREKKESFPLTVTSAQKNPTAFYLCASSRTGLGGNTIYFGEGSWLTVV.